These 11 T cell receptor beta chains were all obtained from the same sample, sequenced in a study of early T cells in non-severe SARS-CoV-2 infection. TCRdb re-analysed the 5' RACE reads in MiXCR, keeping a single row per CDR3 protein. The data contain tens of thousands of distinct CDR3 sequences, over 10% of them singletons. The sequenced sample was whole blood. These receptors were collected from an adult who was a healthcare worker with PCR-confirmed SARS-CoV-2 infection or an uninfected control (not recorded which).

This clonotype was found many times. The rearrangement links TRBV20-1 to TRBJ2-3; 11 bases align to TRBD2. This CDR3 is 13 amino acids long. V gave up 5 bases and J gave up 10 bases; unmatched junction bases: 8. Germline V CDR1 and CDR2: DFQATT, SNEGSKA (reference sequence). In DNA, the CDR3 is TGCAGTGCTGATCCTAGCGGGGGGAGCGCGCAGTATTTT. It translates to CSADPSGGSAQYF.

Of note for this clonotype: This may come from a read error, since a much larger clone is one base off. V is TRBV12-5 and J is TRBJ2-1; D remains ambiguous. There are 14 residues in the CDR3. Trimming removed 4 bases at V and 10 bases at J, with 17 bases between. Germline V gene sequence: CDR1 LGHNT, CDR2 FRNRAP. The CDR3 sequence: CASGYPLEENEQFF. Written as DNA, the CDR3 is TGTGCTAGTGGTTACCCCCTTGAGGAAAACGAGCAGTTCTTC.

This clonotype has at least ten counts. The V and J genes are TRBV12-3 or TRBV12-4 and TRBJ2-1; 8 bases line up with TRBD2. There are 14 residues in the CDR3. V lost 3 bases and J lost 2; bases outside the gene matches: 0. Here the CDR3 DNA reads TGTGCCAGCAGTTTGGGACTAGCCTACAATGAGCAGTTCTTC. Amino acid sequence: CASSLGLAYNEQFF.

This clonotype was counted many times. The rearrangement links TRBV6-6 to TRBJ2-5; D not resolved. CDR3 length equals 14 residues. The V end lost 5 bases, the J end lost 2 bases, and 12 bases lay between the germline ends. Germline V gene sequence: CDR1 MNHNY, CDR2 SVGAGI (reference sequence). Here the CDR3 reads CASSPGGSQETQYF. Here the CDR3 DNA reads TGTGCCAGCAGTCCGGGTGGGTCGCAAGAGACCCAGTACTTC.

This clonotype was seen many times. The genes are TRBV2 and TRBJ2-3, with TRBD1 matching over 10 bases. The CDR3 runs to 15 residues. Germline CDR1 is SNHLY and CDR2 is FYNNEI. V dropped 5 bases and J dropped 4; count of bases not matched to a gene: 6. The DNA for the CDR3 is TGTGCCAGCAGTCCCGACAGGGGGCGGCCAGATACGCAGTATTTT. This codes for CASSPDRGRPDTQYF.

In this sample, this clonotype turned up a few times. The chain joins TRBV7-9 to TRBJ1-2; 9 nucleotides agree with TRBD1. This CDR3 is 14 amino acids long. Germline CDR1 reads SEHNR; CDR2 reads FQNEAQ (reference sequence). The junction had 5 bases not matched to a gene; V was cut back by 5 bases and J by 4 bases. The CDR3 here is CASSAGQGIYGYTF. The CDR3 DNA follows: TGTGCCAGCAGCGCCGGACAGGGGATCTATGGCTACACCTTC.

This clonotype was detected ten times or more. The chain recombines TRBV6-2 or TRBV6-3 with TRBJ2-1; 12 nucleotides line up with TRBD2. This CDR3 region has 19 residues. V lost 5 bases to trimming and J lost 0 bases; unmatched junction nucleotides: 11. CDR1 MNHEY and CDR2 SVGEGT come from the germline V gene. CDR3 loop: CASSHTRTSGETSYNEQFF. The CDR3 DNA reads TGTGCCAGCAGTCACACCAGGACTAGCGGGGAGACCTCCTACAATGAGCAGTTCTTC.

This clonotype has ten or more counts. The gene calls are TRBV11-2 and TRBJ2-1; D call uncertain. The ends were cut back, 1 base at V and 5 bases at J, with 12 bases in the middle. The CDR3 has 15 residues. Germline CDR1 and CDR2: SGHAT and FQNNGV. The CDR3 nucleotides are TGTGCCAGCAGCTTAGGCCGTGTACTTAACAATGAGCAGTTCTTC. This translates into CASSLGRVLNNEQFF. Supplemented by reference TRBV11-2 and TRBJ2-1, the full variable domain reads EAGVAQSPRYKIIEKRQSVAFWCNPISGHATLYWYQQILGQGPKLLIQFQNNGVVDDSQLPKDRFSAERLKGVDSTLKIQPAKLEDSAVYLCASSLGRVLNNEQFFGPGTRLTVL.

The rearrangement uses TRBV3-1 and TRBJ2-5; 11 bases are a match to TRBD2. J was trimmed by 3 bases and V by 4 bases; bases with no gene match: 7. This CDR3 is 16 amino acids long. CDR1 is LGHDT, CDR2 YNNKEL, per germline (reference sequence). The CDR3 DNA sequence: TGTGCCAGCAGCCGCTGGACTAGCGGGCAAGAAGAGACCCAGTACTTC. This encodes CASSRWTSGQEETQYF.

This clonotype occurred many times. The chain joins TRBV7-7 to TRBJ1-3, with D maybe TRBD1 (5 bases). Looked up from germline, CDR1 is SSHAT and CDR2 is FNYEAQ (reference sequence). The CDR3 sequence is 14 residues long. V dropped 5 bases and J dropped 2 bases, with 10 bases sitting between them. The CDR3: CASSMGTPGNTIYF. The CDR3 bases are TGTGCCAGCAGCATGGGGACTCCTGGAAACACCATATATTTT.

V usage is TRBV29-1 and J usage is TRBJ2-5, with D hard to call. Trimming stripped 6 bases from V and 4 bases from J, with 9 bases between. The CDR3 runs to 11 residues. CDR1 and CDR2 (germline): SQVTM, ANQGSEA. CDR3 coding DNA: TGCAGCGTCTCCGAAGTAGAGACCCAGTACTTC. This codes for CSVSEVETQYF.